Presented here are 23 T cell receptor beta chains from one specimen sequenced in a study of blood T cell repertoires in COVID-19. TCRdb keeps only in-frame clones here, not all; method: immunoSEQ multiplex PCR. Seen here are 250,000 to 400,000 clones, around nine tenths observed once, and the top ten hold roughly 5%. Sequenced input: PBMCs or T cells enriched from blood (not recorded which). These receptors were obtained from a man aged 55-75 years who had recovered from COVID-19.

This chain uses TRBV9 with TRBJ2-3, with D hard to call. CDR3 size: 14 residues. In germline, CDR1 is SGDLS, CDR2 YYNGEE. Trimming shortened V by 0 bases and J by 3 bases, and 8 bases separated the two germline ends. CDR3 residues: CASSVELETDTQYF. Here the CDR3 DNA reads TGTGCCAGCAGCGTAGAACTTGAAACAGATACGCAGTATTTT.

The J gene is TRBJ1-6, the V gene TRBV27; tentative D call: TRBD1 (5 bases). The V gene lost 7 bases and the J gene lost 7 bases, with 17 bases spanning the gap. CDR1 is MNHEY and CDR2 is SMNVEV in the germline V gene (reference sequence). The CDR3 sequence is 15 residues long. CDR3 coding DNA: TGTGCCAGCACCCTGGTAGGGGTTGGGAATTCACCCCTCCACTTT. Amino acids: CASTLVGVGNSPLHF.

The chain couples TRBV5-5 to TRBJ1-2; D possibly corresponds to TRBD1 (6 bases). Germline lookup yields CDR1 SGHKS and CDR2 YYEKEE (reference sequence). CDR3 length: 17 residues. V lost 3 bases, J lost 0 bases, and 18 bases lay in between. Written as DNA, the CDR3 is TGTGCCAGCAGCTCCCGAGGGGGTACCCCCTCTAACTATGGCTACACCTTC. Protein: CASSSRGGTPSNYGYTF.

The J gene is TRBJ2-7, the V gene TRBV6-2 or TRBV6-3, with a possible D match to TRBD2 (6 bases). Trimming stripped 0 bases from V and 4 bases from J, with 13 bases between. This CDR3 contains 15 residues. The germline gives CDR1 MNHEY, CDR2 SVGEGT. CDR3 sequence reads: CASSYSIYGGYEQYF. The CDR3 DNA reads TGTGCCAGCAGTTACTCGATCTATGGGGGGTACGAGCAGTACTTC.

This chain uses TRBV28 with TRBJ2-3, with 10 bases matching TRBD2. The CDR3 has 16 amino acids. Unmatched junction bases numbered 4, after V lost 0 bases and J lost 4 bases. Germline V gene lookup returns CDR1 MDHEN and CDR2 SYDVKM. The CDR3 is CASSLWGLASSDTQYF. Written as DNA, the CDR3 is TGTGCCAGCAGTTTATGGGGACTAGCGTCTTCAGATACGCAGTATTTT.

This rearrangement joins TRBV25-1 to TRBJ1-1, with 7 bases identical to TRBD1. CDR3 size: 12 residues. Germline V gene data show CDR1 as MGHDK and CDR2 as SYGVNS. J was trimmed by 6 bases and V by 6 bases; bases with no gene match: 4. The CDR3 is CASRPGTAEAFF. The DNA for the CDR3 is TGTGCCAGCAGACCCGGGACAGCTGAAGCTTTCTTT. The full variable domain, its missing parts supplied by reference TRBV25-1 and TRBJ1-1, is EADIYQTPRYLVIGTGKKITLECSQTMGHDKMYWYQQDPGMELHLIHYSYGVNSTEKGDLSSESTVSRIRTEHFPLTLESARPSHTSQYLCASRPGTAEAFFGQGTRLTVV.

The chain joins TRBV6-2 or TRBV6-3 to TRBJ1-2; possible D gene TRBD1, 6 bases. This CDR3 is built from 17 residues. Trimming took off 5 bases at V and 0 bases at J, with 19 bases between the two ends. The germline CDR1 and CDR2 sequences are MNHEY and SVGEGT. The CDR3 coding sequence is TGTGCCAGCAGTCGCCTACCGGGGGGCTCGGCTAACTATGGCTACACCTTC. Translated: CASSRLPGGSANYGYTF.

This clone was picked up one time. The rearrangement links TRBV23-1 to TRBJ1-4; maybe TRBD1 (5 bases). TRBV23-1 is known as an ORF, though its function is uncertain. The CDR3 runs 17 residues. The ends were cut back, 7 bases at V and 0 bases at J, with 18 bases in the middle. The CDR3 loop is CASTLWGISATNEKLFF. CDR3 bases: TGCGCCAGCACCCTCTGGGGCATCTCTGCAACTAATGAAAAACTGTTTTTT.

V and J are TRBV2 and TRBJ1-2; maybe TRBD1 (5 bases). Germline CDR1 SNHLY, CDR2 FYNNEI. The V gene lost 7 bases and the J gene lost 4 bases, with 16 bases spanning the gap. There are 14 residues in the CDR3. CDR3 in DNA: TGTGCCAGCACGTTGGGGCGCAACCCCTATGGCTACACCTTC. Residues: CASTLGRNPYGYTF.

The chain employs TRBV10-3 and TRBJ1-6; tentatively, D is TRBD1 (5 bases). Germline V gene data show CDR1 as ENHRY and CDR2 as SYGVKD. The CDR3 runs to 14 residues. The ends were cut back, 3 bases at V and 7 bases at J, with 10 bases in the middle. CDR3 in amino acids: CAISDVEGNSPLHF. For the CDR3, the DNA is TGTGCCATCAGTGATGTGGAGGGGAATTCACCCCTCCACTTT.

The chain employs TRBV27 and TRBJ2-2, with 8 bases identical to TRBD2. The trim removed 5 bases at V and 5 bases at J, leaving 10 bases unmatched. Germline CDR1 and CDR2: MNHEY and SMNVEV (reference sequence). The CDR3 sequence is 16 residues long. The CDR3 protein is CASSPPGGRGTGELFF. The CDR3, as DNA: TGTGCCAGCAGTCCCCCGGGAGGGCGAGGAACCGGGGAGCTGTTTTTT.

The CDR3 protein is CASSQGSGTPYEQYF. The CDR3 bases are TGTGCCAGCAGCCAAGGTAGCGGAACTCCCTACGAGCAGTACTTC. The chain joins TRBV7-2 to TRBJ2-7; possible D gene TRBD2, 6 bases. The V gene's germline CDR1 is SGHTA and CDR2 FQGNSA. This CDR3 region has 15 residues. Trimming cost V 5 bases and J 2 bases, with 16 bases left between them.

J is TRBJ2-7 and V is TRBV6-4; 11 bases match TRBD2. The CDR3 is made up of 15 amino acids. Trimming removed 4 bases from V and 2 bases from J; junction bases left unmatched: 4. Germline loops: CDR1 MRHNA, CDR2 SNTAGT. The CDR3 nucleotides read TGTGCCAGCAGTGTCGGACTAGCGGGTGCCTACGAGCAGTACTTC. Its protein is CASSVGLAGAYEQYF.

The chain is built from TRBV5-1 and TRBJ1-1, with TRBD1 identical over 8 bases. The J segment lost 0 bases and the V segment lost 4 bases, leaving 8 bases of the junction unmatched. Germline V lookup: CDR1 SGHRS, CDR2 YFSETQ. The CDR3 contains 16 residues. In nucleotides, the CDR3 is TGCGCCAGCAGCCGTGACAGGGGCAATATGAACACTGAAGCTTTCTTT. Protein sequence: CASSRDRGNMNTEAFF.

The genes are TRBV21-1 and TRBJ1-5; the D call of TRBD1 is as the table states it, not checked on the DNA. TRBV21-1 is marked as a pseudogene. The CDR3 runs to 16 residues. The CDR3 nucleotides are TGTGCCAGCAGTAAACGGACAGATTATAGCAATCAGCCCCAGCATTTT. Protein product: CASSKRTDYSNQPQHF.

V and J are TRBV7-2 and TRBJ2-7, with 7 positions matching TRBD1. The CDR3 is made up of 15 amino acids. With V trimmed by 3 bases and J by 3 bases, 8 bases remained unmatched. CDR1 is SGHTA and CDR2 is FQGNSA in the germline V gene. CDR3 residues: CASSFSTGLFYEQYF. CDR3 DNA: TGTGCCAGCAGCTTCTCGACAGGGCTGTTCTACGAGCAGTACTTC.

This clone was picked up one time. The chain couples TRBV7-9 to TRBJ1-1; 7 nucleotides agree with TRBD1. The CDR3 is 16 amino acids. Germline CDR1 reads SEHNR; CDR2 reads FQNEAQ (reference sequence). J gave up 0 bases and V 3 bases, and 7 bases lay outside the gene matches. The CDR3 sequence: CASSFPGDSLNTEAFF. The CDR3 DNA sequence: TGTGCCAGCAGCTTTCCTGGGGACAGCTTGAACACTGAAGCTTTCTTT. The whole variable domain, remainder taken from reference TRBV7-9 and TRBJ1-1, is DTGVSQNPRHKITKRGQNVTFRCDPISEHNRLYWYRQTLGQGPEFLTYFQNEAQLEKSRLLSDRFSAERPKGSFSTLEIQRTEQGDSAMYLCASSFPGDSLNTEAFFGQGTRLTVV.

V and J are TRBV5-1 and TRBJ2-7; 9 bases line up with TRBD2. Germline trimming cut 0 bases from V and 0 bases from J; bases unmatched to any gene: 4. Looked up from germline, CDR1 is SGHRS and CDR2 is YFSETQ. The CDR3 extends over 16 amino acids. In nucleotides, the CDR3 is TGCGCCAGCAGCTTGGGACTAGCGGCGAGCTCCTACGAGCAGTACTTC. It translates to CASSLGLAASSYEQYF. Looking up the rest from reference TRBV5-1 and TRBJ2-7 gives the full variable domain: KAGVTQTPRYLIKTRGQQVTLSCSPISGHRSVSWYQQTPGQGLQFLFEYFSETQRNKGNFPGRFSGRQFSNSRSEMNVSTLELGDSALYLCASSLGLAASSYEQYFGPGTRLTVT.

The rearrangement uses TRBV24-1 and TRBJ1-5; D unresolved. CDR1 is KGHDR, CDR2 SFDVKD, per germline. The CDR3 spans 13 residues. V dropped 4 bases and J dropped 7 bases, with 10 bases sitting between them. The CDR3 reads CATSEFSTQPQHF. The CDR3 DNA is TGTGCCACCAGTGAGTTTTCTACCCAGCCCCAGCATTTT.

The chain recombines TRBV28 with TRBJ1-2; no reliable D call. CDR1 and CDR2 from the germline V gene are MDHEN and SYDVKM. The CDR3 sequence is 14 residues long. V shed 5 bases and J shed 0 bases, with 10 bases lying between them. CDR3 amino acids: CASSPLTANYGYTF. The CDR3 nucleotides read TGTGCCAGCAGTCCGCTTACAGCTAACTATGGCTACACCTTC.

The rearrangement uses TRBV18 and TRBJ2-7; D is uncertain. Trimming took 0 bases from V and 3 from J, leaving 6 bases between them. The CDR3 has 13 amino acids. The germline V gene encodes CDR1 KGHSH and CDR2 LQKENI. The chain's CDR3 is CASSPPTFYEQYF. CDR3 in DNA: TGTGCCAGCTCACCACCCACTTTCTACGAGCAGTACTTC.

The rearrangement joins TRBV7-9 to TRBJ2-7, with a possible D match to TRBD2 (6 bases). Trimming stripped 3 bases from V and 4 bases from J, with 13 bases between. The CDR3 is made up of 14 amino acids. The germline V gene encodes CDR1 SEHNR and CDR2 FQNEAQ (reference sequence). CDR3 protein: CASSFLGRGYEQYF. DNA for the CDR3: TGTGCCAGCAGCTTCCTGGGACGGGGGTACGAGCAGTACTTC.

The chain combines TRBV28 with TRBJ1-2; the match to TRBD1 covers 9 bases. This CDR3 comprises 15 residues. Germline assignment: CDR1 MDHEN and CDR2 SYDVKM. J gave up 4 bases and V 8 bases, and 11 bases lay outside the gene matches. Here the CDR3 DNA reads TGTGCCAGCGCCCGACCCAACAGGGGGCTCTATGGCTACACCTTC. Translated, it gives CASARPNRGLYGYTF.